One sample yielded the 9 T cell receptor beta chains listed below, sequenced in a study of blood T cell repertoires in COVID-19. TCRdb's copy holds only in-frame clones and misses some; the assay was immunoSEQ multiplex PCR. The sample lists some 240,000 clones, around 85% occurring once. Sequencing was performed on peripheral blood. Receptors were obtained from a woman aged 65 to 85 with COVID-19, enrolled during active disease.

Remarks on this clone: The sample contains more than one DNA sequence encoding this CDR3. The chain's CDR3 is CASSLTGAGNTIYF. Written as DNA, the CDR3 is TGTGCCAGCAGCTTGACAGGGGCTGGAAACACCATATATTTT. The chain joins TRBV5-6 to TRBJ1-3, with 7 bases fitting TRBD1. V dropped 1 base and J dropped 2; count of bases not matched to a gene: 0. This CDR3 has 14 amino acids. Germline loops: CDR1 SGHDT, CDR2 YYEEEE.

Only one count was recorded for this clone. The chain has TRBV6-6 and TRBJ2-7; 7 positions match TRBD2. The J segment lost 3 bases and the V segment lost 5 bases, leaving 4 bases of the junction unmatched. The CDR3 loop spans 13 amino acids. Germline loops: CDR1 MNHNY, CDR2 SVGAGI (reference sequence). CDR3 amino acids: CASSRAGDYEQYF. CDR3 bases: TGTGCCAGCAGTCGGGCGGGGGACTACGAGCAGTACTTC.

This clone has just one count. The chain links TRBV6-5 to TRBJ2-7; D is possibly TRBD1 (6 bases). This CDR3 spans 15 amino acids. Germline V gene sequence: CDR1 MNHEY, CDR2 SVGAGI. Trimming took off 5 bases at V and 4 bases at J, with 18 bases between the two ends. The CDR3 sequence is CASSREPGHNYEQYF. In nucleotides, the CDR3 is TGTGCCAGCAGTCGAGAACCGGGACACAATTACGAGCAGTACTTC.

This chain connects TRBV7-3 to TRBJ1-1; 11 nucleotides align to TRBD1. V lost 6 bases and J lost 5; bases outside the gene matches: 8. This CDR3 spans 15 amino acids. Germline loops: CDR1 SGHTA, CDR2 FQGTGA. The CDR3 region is CASSVDRGLSTEAFF. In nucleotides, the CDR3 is TGTGCCAGCAGTGTGGACAGGGGGCTAAGTACTGAAGCTTTCTTT.

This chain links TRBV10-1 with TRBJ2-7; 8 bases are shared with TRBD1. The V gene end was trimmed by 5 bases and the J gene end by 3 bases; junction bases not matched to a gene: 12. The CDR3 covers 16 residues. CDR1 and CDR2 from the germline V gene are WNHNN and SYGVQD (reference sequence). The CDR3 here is CASSIIGTGIIYEQYF. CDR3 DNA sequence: TGCGCCAGCAGTATAATCGGGACAGGCATAATCTACGAGCAGTACTTC.

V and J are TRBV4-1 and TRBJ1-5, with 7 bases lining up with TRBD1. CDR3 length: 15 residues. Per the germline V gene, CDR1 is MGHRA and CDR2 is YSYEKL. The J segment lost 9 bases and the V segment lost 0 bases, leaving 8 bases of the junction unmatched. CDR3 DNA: TGCGCCAGCAGCCAAGAAGTACAGGGGATCAGGCCCCAGCATTTT. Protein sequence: CASSQEVQGIRPQHF.

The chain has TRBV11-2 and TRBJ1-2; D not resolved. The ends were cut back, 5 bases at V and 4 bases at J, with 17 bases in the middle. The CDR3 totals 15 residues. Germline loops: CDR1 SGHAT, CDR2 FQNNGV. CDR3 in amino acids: CASSRAGEMSYGYTF. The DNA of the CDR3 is TGTGCCAGCAGCCGGGCCGGGGAAATGAGCTATGGCTACACCTTC.

The CDR3 nucleotides are TGTGCCAGCAGCCTAGGGACAGGAGATAATTCACCCCTCCACTTT. This codes for CASSLGTGDNSPLHF. The rearrangement uses TRBV5-6 and TRBJ1-6; 8 nucleotides line up with TRBD1. Germline lookup yields CDR1 SGHDT and CDR2 YYEEEE. After removal of 4 bases from V and 5 bases from J, the junction contained 5 bases not matched to a gene. The CDR3 loop spans 15 amino acids.

The CDR3 is CASSLVAGGKNIQYF. The CDR3 DNA is TGTGCCAGCAGCTTAGTAGCCGGGGGGAAAAACATTCAGTACTTC. The chain uses TRBV11-2 and TRBJ2-4; the match to TRBD2 covers 7 bases. Trimming at V came to 1 base and at J to 4 bases, leaving 4 bases not matched to a gene. There are 15 residues in the CDR3. The germline CDR1 and CDR2 sequences are SGHAT and FQNNGV.